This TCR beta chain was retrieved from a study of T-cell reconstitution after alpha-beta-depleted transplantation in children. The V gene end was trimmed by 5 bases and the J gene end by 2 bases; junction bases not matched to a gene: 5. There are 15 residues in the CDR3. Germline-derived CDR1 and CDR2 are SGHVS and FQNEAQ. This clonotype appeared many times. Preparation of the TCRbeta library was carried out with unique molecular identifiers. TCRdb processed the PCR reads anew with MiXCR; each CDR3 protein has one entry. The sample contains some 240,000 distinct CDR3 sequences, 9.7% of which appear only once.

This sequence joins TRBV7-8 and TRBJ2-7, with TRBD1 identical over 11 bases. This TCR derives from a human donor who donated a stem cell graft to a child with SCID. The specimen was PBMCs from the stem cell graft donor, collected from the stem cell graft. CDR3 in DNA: TGTGCCAGCAGCACGGGACAGGGGGTTCCCTACGAGCAGTACTTC. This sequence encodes CASSTGQGVPYEQYF.